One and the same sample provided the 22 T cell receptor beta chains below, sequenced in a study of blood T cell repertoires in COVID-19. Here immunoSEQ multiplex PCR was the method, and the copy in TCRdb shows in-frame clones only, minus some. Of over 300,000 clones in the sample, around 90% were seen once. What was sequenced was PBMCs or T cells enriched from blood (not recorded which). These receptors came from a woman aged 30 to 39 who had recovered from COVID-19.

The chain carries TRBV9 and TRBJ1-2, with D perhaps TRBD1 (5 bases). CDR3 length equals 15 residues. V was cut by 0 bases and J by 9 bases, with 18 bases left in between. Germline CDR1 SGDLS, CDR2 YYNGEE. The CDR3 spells CASSVEPGTTASYTF. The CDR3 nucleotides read TGTGCCAGCAGCGTAGAGCCCGGGACTACGGCAAGCTACACCTTC.

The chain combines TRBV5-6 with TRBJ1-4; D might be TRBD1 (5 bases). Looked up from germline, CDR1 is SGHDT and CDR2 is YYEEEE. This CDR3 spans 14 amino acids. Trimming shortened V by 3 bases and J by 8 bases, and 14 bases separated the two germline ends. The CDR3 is CASSSPRGREKLFF. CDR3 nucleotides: TGTGCCAGCAGCTCCCCCCGGGGGAGGGAAAAACTGTTTTTT.

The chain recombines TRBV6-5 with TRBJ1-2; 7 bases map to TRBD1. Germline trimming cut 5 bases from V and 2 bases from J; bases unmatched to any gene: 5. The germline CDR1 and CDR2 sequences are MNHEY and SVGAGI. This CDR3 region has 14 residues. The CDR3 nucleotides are TGTGCCAGCAGTCGGGACAGTGGCAACTATGGCTACACCTTC. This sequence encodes CASSRDSGNYGYTF.

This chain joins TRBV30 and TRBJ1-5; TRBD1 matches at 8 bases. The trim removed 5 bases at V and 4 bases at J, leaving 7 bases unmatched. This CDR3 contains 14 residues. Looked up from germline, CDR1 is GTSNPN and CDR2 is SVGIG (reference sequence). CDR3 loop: CAWDAGQGNQPQHF. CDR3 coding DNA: TGTGCCTGGGATGCCGGACAGGGTAATCAGCCCCAGCATTTT. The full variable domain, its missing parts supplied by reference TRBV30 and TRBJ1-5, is SQTIHQWPATLVQPVGSPLSLECTVEGTSNPNLYWYRQAAGRGLQLLFYSVGIGQISSEVPQNLSASRPQDRQFILSSKKLLLSDSGFYLCAWDAGQGNQPQHFGDGTRLSIL.

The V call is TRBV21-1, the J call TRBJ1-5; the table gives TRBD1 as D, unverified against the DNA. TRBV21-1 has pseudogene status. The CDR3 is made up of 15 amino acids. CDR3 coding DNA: TGTGCCAGCAGCAAAGGCCCAGGGGGCATTCAGCCCCAGCATTTT. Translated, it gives CASSKGPGGIQPQHF.

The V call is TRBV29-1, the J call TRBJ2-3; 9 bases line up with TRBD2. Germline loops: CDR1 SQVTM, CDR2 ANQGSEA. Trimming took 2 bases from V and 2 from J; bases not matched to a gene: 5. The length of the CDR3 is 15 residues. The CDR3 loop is CSVELAGLATDTQYF. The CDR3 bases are TGCAGCGTTGAACTAGCGGGGCTTGCCACAGATACGCAGTATTTT.

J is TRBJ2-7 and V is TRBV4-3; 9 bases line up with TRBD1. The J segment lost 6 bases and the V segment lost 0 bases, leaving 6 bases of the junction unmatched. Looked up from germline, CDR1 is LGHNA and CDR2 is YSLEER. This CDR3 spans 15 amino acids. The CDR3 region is CASSQDGTTGGEQYF. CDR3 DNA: TGCGCCAGCAGCCAAGATGGTACGACAGGGGGCGAGCAGTACTTC.

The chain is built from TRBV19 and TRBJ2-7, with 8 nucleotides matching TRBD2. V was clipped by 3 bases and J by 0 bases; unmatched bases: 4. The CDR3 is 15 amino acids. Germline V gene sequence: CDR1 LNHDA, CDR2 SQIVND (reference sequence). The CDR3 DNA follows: TGTGCCAGTAGTATCGGGGGGGTCAGCTCCTACGAGCAGTACTTC. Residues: CASSIGGVSSYEQYF.

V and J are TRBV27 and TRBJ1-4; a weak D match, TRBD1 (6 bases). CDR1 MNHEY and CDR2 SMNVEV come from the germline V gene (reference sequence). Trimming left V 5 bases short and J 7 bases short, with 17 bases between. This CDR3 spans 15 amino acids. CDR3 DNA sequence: TGTGCCAGCAGTACCAGCACAGGGAATGGTGAAAAACTGTTTTTT. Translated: CASSTSTGNGEKLFF.

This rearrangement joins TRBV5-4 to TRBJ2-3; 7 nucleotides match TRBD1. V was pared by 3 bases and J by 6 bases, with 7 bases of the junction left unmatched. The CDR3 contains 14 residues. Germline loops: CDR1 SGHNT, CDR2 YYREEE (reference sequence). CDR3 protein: CASSSAGTVDTQYF. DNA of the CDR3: TGTGCCAGCAGCTCGGCCGGGACAGTTGATACGCAGTATTTT.

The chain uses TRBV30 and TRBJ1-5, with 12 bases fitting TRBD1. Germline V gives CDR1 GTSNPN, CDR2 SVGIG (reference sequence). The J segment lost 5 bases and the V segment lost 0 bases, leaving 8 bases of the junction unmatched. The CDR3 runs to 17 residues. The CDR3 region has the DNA TGTGCCTGGAGTGTAGGGACAGGGGGCAGCGGGGATCAGCCCCAGCATTTT. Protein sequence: CAWSVGTGGSGDQPQHF.

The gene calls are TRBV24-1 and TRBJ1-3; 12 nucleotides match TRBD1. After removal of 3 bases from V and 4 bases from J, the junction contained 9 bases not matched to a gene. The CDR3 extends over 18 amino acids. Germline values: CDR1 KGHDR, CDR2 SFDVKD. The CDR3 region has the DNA TGTGCCACCAGTGATCTACGGGACAGGGGGCGGTGGGGAAACACCATATATTTT. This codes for CATSDLRDRGRWGNTIYF.

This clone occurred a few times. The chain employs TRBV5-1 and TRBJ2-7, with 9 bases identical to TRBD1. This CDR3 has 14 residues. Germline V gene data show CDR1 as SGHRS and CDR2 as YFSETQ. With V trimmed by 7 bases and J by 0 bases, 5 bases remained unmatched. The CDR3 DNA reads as TGCGCCAGCGGCCGGGACAGGGCCTCCTACGAGCAGTACTTC. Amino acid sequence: CASGRDRASYEQYF. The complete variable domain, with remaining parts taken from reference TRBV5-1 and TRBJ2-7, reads KAGVTQTPRYLIKTRGQQVTLSCSPISGHRSVSWYQQTPGQGLQFLFEYFSETQRNKGNFPGRFSGRQFSNSRSEMNVSTLELGDSALYLCASGRDRASYEQYFGPGTRLTVT.

This CDR3 reads CASSPRTGQEAHGYTF. CDR3 DNA: TGTGCCAGCAGCCCCCGGACAGGGCAGGAGGCCCATGGCTACACCTTC. The rearrangement uses TRBV9 and TRBJ1-2, with 8 bases aligning to TRBD1. Germline loops: CDR1 SGDLS, CDR2 YYNGEE. V shed 4 bases, J shed 6 bases, and the junction held 14 bases outside the gene matches. The CDR3 consists of 16 residues. The variable domain in full, with the rest retrieved from reference TRBV9 and TRBJ1-2, is DSGVTQTPKHLITATGQRVTLRCSPRSGDLSVYWYQQSLDQGLQFLIQYYNGEERAKGNILERFSAQQFPDLHSELNLSSLELGDSALYFCASSPRTGQEAHGYTFGSGTRLTVV.

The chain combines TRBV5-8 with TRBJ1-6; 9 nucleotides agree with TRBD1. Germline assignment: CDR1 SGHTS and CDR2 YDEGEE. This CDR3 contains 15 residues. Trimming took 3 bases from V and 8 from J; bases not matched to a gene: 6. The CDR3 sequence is CASSSQDRGHSPLHF. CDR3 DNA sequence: TGTGCCAGCAGCTCCCAGGACAGGGGTCATTCACCCCTCCACTTT.

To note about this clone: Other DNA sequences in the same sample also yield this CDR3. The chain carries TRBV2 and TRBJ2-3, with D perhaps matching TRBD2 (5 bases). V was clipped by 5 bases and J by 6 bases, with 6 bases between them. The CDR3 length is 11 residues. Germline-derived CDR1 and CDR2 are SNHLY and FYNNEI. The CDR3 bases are TGTGCCAGCAGTTTAGCGGATACGCAGTATTTT. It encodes CASSLADTQYF. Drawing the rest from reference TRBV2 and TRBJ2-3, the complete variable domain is EPEVTQTPSHQVTQMGQEVILRCVPISNHLYFYWYRQILGQKVEFLVSFYNNEISEKSEIFDDQFSVERPDGSNFTLKIRSTKLEDSAMYFCASSLADTQYFGPGTRLTVL.

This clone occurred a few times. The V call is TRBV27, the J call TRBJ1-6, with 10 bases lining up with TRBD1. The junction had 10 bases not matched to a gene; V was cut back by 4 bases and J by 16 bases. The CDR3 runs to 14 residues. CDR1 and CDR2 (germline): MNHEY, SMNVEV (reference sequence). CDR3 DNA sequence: TGTGCCAGCAGTTCGGGGACAGGGGCCTTTGGGCTCCACTTT. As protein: CASSSGTGAFGLHF.

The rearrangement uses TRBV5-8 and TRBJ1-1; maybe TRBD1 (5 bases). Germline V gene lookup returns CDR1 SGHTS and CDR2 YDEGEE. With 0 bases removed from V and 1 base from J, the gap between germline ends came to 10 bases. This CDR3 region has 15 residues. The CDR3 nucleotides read TGTGCCAGCAGCTTGGGGACAATTACGAACACTGAAGCTTTCTTT. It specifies CASSLGTITNTEAFF.

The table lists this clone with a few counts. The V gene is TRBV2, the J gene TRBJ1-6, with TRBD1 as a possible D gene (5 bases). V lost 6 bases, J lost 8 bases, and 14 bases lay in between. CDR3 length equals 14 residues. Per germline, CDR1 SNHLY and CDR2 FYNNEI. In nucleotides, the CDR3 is TGTGCCAGCAGAACACCAGGGTGGGATTCACCCCTCCACTTT. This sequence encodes CASRTPGWDSPLHF.

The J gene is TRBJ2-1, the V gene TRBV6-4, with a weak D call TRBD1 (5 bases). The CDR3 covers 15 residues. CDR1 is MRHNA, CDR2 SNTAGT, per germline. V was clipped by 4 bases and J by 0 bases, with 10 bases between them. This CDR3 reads CASSVDSSSYNEQFF. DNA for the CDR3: TGTGCCAGCAGTGTCGACAGTAGCTCCTACAATGAGCAGTTCTTC.

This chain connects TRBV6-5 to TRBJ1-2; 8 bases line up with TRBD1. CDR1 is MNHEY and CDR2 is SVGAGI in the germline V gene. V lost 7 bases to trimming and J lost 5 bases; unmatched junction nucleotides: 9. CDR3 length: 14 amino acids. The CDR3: CASTDQGAGYGYTF. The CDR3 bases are TGTGCCAGCACCGACCAGGGGGCGGGATATGGCTACACCTTC.

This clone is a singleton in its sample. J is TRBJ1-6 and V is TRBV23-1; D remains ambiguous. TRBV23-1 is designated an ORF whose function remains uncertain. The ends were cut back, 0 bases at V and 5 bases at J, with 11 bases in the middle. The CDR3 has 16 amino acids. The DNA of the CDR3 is TGCGCCAGCAGTCAATCGGACTCCCATCATAATTCACCCCTCCACTTT. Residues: CASSQSDSHHNSPLHF.